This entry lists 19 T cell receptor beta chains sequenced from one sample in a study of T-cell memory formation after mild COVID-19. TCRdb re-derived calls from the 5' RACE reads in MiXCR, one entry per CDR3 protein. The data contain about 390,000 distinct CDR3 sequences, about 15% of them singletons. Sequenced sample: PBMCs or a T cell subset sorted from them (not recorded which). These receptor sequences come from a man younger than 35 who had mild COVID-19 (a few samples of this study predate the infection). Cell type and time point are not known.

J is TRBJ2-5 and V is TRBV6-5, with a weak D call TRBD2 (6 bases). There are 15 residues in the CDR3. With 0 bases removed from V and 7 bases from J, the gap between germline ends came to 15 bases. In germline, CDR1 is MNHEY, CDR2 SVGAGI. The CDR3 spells CASSYSTDLGGTQYF. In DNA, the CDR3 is TGTGCCAGCAGTTACTCAACAGATCTCGGGGGGACCCAGTACTTC.

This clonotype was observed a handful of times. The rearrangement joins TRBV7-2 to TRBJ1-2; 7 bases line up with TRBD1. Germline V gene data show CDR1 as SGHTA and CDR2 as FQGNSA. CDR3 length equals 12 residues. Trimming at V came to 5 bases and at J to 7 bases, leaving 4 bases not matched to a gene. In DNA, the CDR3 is TGTGCCAGCAGCGAAACAGGGGTTGGCTACACCTTC. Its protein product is CASSETGVGYTF.

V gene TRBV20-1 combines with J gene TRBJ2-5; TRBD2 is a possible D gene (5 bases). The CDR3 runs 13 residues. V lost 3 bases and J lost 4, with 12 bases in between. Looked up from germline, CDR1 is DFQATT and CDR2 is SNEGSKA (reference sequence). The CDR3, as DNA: TGCAGTGCTAGCCCCAGCGGCCGAGAGACCCAGTACTTC. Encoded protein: CSASPSGRETQYF.

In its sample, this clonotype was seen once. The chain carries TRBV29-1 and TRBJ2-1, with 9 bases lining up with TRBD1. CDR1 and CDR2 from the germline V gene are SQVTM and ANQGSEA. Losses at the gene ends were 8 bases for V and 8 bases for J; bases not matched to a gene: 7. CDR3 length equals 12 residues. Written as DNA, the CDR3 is TGCAGCCCCCGGGACAGGGACGATGAGCAGTTCTTC. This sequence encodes CSPRDRDDEQFF.

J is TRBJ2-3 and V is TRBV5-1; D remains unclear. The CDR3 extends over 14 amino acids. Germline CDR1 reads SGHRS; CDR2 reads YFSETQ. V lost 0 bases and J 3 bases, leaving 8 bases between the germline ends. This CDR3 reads CASSLVKQTDTQYF. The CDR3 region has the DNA TGCGCCAGCAGCTTGGTGAAACAAACAGATACGCAGTATTTT.

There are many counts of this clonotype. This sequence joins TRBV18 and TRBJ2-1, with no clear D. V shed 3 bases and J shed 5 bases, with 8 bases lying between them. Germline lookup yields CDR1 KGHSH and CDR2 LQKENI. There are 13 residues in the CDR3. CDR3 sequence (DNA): TGTGCCAGCTCACCTAAAACAGACAATGAGCAGTTCTTC. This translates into CASSPKTDNEQFF.

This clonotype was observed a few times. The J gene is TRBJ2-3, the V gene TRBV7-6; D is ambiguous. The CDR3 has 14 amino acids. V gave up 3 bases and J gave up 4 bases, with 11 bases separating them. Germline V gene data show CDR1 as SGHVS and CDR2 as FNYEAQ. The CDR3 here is CASSLFGPADTQYF. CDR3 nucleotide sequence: TGTGCCAGCAGCTTGTTTGGCCCGGCAGATACGCAGTATTTT.

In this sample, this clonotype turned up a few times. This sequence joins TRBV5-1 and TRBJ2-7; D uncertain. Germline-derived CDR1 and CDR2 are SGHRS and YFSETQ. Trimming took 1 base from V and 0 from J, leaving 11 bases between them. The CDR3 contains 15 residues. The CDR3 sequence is CASSLSEASSYEQYF. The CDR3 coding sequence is TGCGCCAGCAGCTTGTCCGAAGCTAGCTCCTACGAGCAGTACTTC.

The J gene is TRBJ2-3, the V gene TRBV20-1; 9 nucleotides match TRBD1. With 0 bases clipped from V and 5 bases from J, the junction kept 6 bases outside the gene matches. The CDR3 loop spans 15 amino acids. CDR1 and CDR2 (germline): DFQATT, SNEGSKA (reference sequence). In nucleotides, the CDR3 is TGCAGTGCTAGAGATTCCAACAGGGGGCAAGATACGCAGTATTTT. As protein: CSARDSNRGQDTQYF.

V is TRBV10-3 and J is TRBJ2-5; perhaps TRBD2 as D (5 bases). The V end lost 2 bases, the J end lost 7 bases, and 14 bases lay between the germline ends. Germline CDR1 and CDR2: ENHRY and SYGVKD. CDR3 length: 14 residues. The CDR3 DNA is TGTGCCATCAGTGAGGGTCCCGGCGGAGGGACCCAGTACTTC. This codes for CAISEGPGGGTQYF.

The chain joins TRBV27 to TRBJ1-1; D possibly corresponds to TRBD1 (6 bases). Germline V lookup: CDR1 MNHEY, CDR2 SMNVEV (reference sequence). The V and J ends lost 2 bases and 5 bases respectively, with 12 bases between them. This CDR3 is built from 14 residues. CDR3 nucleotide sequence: TGTGCCAGCAGTTTACTACAGGGAGGGACTGAAGCTTTCTTT. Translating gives CASSLLQGGTEAFF.

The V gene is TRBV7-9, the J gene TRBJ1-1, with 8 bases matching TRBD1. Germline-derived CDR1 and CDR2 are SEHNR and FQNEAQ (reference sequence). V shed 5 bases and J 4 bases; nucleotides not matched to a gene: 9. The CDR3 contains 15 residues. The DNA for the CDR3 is TGTGCCAGCAGCCGACACAGGGGGGAGACCACTGAAGCTTTCTTT. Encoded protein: CASSRHRGETTEAFF.

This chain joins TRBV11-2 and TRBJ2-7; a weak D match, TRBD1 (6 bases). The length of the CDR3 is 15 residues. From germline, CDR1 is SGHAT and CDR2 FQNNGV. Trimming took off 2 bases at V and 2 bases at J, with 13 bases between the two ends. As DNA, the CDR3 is TGTGCCAGCAGCTTATCCTCCAGGGGAACCTACGAGCAGTACTTC. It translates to CASSLSSRGTYEQYF.

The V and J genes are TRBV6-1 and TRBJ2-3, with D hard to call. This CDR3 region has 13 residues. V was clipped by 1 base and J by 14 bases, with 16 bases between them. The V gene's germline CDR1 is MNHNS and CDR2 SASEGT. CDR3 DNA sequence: TGTGCCAGCAGTGAAGTGCCCGTAGCCGTAGTGTATTTT. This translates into CASSEVPVAVVYF.

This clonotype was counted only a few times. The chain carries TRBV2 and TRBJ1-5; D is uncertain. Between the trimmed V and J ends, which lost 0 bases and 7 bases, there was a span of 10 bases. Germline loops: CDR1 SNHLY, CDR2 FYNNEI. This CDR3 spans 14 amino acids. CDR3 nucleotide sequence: TGTGCCAGCAGTGAAGCCACCCCGACCCAGCCCCAGCATTTT. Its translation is CASSEATPTQPQHF.

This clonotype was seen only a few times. CDR3 sequence: CASVGTALTYEQYV. For the CDR3, the DNA is TGTGCCAGCGTCGGGACCGCCCTAACCTACGAGCAGTACGTC. The genes are TRBV2 and TRBJ2-7, with D perhaps matching TRBD1 or TRBD2 (5 bases each). The CDR3 spans 14 residues. V lost 8 bases and J lost 2, with 16 bases in between. CDR1 is SNHLY, CDR2 FYNNEI, per germline.

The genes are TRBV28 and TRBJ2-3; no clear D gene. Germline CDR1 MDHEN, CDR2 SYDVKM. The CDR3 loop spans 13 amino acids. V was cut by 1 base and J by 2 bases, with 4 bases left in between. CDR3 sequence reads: CASSLYATDTQYF. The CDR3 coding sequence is TGTGCCAGCAGTTTATACGCCACAGATACGCAGTATTTT.

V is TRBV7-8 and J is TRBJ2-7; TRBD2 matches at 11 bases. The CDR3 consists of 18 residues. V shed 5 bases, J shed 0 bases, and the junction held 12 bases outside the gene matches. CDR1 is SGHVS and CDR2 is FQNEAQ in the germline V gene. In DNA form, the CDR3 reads TGTGCCAGCAGCCCTCACACTAGCGGGGGCTCCAGCTCCTACGAGCAGTACTTC. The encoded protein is CASSPHTSGGSSSYEQYF.

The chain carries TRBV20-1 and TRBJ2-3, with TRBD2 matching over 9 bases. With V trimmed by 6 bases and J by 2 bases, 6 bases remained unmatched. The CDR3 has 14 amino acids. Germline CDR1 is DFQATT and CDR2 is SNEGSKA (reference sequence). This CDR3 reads CSAESGGFTDTQYF. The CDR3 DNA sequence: TGCAGTGCGGAAAGCGGGGGGTTCACAGATACGCAGTATTTT.